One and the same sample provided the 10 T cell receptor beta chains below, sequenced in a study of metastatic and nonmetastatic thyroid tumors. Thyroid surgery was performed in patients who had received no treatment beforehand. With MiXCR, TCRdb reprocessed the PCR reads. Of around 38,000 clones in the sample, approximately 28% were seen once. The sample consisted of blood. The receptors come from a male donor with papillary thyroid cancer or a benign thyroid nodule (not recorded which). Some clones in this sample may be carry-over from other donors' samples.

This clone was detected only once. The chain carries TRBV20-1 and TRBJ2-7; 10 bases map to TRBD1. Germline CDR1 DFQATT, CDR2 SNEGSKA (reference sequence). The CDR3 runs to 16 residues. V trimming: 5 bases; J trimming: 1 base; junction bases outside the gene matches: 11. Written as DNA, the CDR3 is TGCAGTGCTCCAAACCCTGGACAGGGGGATTCCTACGAGCAGTACTTC. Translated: CSAPNPGQGDSYEQYF.

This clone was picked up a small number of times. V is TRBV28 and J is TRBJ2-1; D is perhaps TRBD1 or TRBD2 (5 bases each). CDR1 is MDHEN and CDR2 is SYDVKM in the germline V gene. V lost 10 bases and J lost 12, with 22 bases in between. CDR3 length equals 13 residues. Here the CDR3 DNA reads TGTGCCATCAGCCCTCCGGGGCCAGAGAGGCAGTTCTTC. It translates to CAISPPGPERQFF.

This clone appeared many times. The CDR3 protein is CASSLPGSLPGELFF. The CDR3 DNA is TGTGCCAGCAGCTTACCGGGATCTCTGCCCGGGGAGCTGTTTTTT. The chain recombines TRBV12-3 or TRBV12-4 with TRBJ2-2; TRBD2 might be the D (5 bases). The CDR3 length is 15 residues. The V and J ends lost 6 bases and 6 bases respectively, with 17 bases between them.

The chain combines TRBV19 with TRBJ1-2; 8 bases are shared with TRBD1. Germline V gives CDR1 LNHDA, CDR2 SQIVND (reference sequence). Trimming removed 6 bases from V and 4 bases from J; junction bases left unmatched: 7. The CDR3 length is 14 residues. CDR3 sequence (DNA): TGTGCCAGTAGCTCGGACAGGGCTCTCTATGGCTACACCTTC. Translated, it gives CASSSDRALYGYTF.

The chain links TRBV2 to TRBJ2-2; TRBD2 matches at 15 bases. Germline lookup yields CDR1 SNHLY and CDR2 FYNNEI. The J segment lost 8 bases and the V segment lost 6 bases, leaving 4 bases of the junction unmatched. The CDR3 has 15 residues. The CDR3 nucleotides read TGTGCCAGCAGAGTGGGACTAGCGGGAGGAGGGGAGCTGTTTTTT. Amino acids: CASRVGLAGGGELFF.

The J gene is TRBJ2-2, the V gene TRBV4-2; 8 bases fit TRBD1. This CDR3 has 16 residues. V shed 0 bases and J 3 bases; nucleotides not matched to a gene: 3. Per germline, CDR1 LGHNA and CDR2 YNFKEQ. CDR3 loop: CASSQDPTGDTGELFF. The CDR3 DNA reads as TGTGCCAGCAGCCAAGACCCGACAGGGGACACCGGGGAGCTGTTTTTT.

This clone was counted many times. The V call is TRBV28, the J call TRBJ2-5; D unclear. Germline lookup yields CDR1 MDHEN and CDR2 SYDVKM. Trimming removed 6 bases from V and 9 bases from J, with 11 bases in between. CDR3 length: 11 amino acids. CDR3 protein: CASRGPEAQYF. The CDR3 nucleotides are TGTGCCAGCAGAGGGCCTGAGGCCCAGTACTTC.

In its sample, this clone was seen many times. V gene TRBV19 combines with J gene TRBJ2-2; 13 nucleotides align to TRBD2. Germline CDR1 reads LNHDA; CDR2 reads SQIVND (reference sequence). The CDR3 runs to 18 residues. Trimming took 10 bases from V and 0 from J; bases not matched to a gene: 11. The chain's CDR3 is CATGLAGVIIPNTGELFF. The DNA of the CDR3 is TGTGCCACAGGACTAGCGGGAGTGATCATCCCGAACACCGGGGAGCTGTTTTTT.

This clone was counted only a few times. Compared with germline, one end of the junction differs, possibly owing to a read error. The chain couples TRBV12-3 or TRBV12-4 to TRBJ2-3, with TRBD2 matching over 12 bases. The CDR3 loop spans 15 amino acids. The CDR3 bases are TGTGCCAGTAGTTCCGGGACTAGCGGGTCAGATACGCAGTATTTT. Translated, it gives CASSSGTSGSDTQYF.

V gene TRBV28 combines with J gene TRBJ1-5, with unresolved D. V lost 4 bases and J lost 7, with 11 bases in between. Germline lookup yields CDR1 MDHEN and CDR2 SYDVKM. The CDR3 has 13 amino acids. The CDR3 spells CASSSTPGQPQHF. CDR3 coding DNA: TGTGCCAGCAGTTCCACCCCCGGACAGCCCCAGCATTTT.